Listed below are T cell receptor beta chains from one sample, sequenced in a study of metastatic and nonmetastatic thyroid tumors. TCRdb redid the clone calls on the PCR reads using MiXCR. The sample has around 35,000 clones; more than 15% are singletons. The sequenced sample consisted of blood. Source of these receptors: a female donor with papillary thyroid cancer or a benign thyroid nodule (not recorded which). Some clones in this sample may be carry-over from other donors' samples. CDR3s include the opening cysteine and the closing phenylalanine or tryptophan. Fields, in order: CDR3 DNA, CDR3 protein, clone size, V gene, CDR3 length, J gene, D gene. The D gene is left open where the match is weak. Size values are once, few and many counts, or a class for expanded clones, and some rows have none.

cdr3_nt: TGTGCCATCAGTGACTTCGGTCAGGCGAACACTGAAGCTTTCTTT; cdr3_aa: CAISDFGQANTEAFF; clone_size: many; v_call: TRBV10-3; cdr3_length: 15; j_call: TRBJ1-1; d_call: .
cdr3_nt: TGCGCCAGCAGCCAAGATAGAGACTTTCAACAGGAAAAACTGTTTTTT; cdr3_aa: CASSQDRDFQQEKLFF; clone_size: .; v_call: TRBV4-1; cdr3_length: 16; j_call: TRBJ1-4; d_call: .
cdr3_nt: TGTGCCAGCAGGGAGGGGAGTGAAAAACTGTTTTTT; cdr3_aa: CASREGSEKLFF; clone_size: many; v_call: TRBV6-1; cdr3_length: 12; j_call: TRBJ1-4; d_call: .
cdr3_nt: TGTGCCAGCCTACCCCGTGGGGGAGCGAACACTGAAGCTTTCTTT; cdr3_aa: CASLPRGGANTEAFF; clone_size: many; v_call: TRBV3-1; cdr3_length: 15; j_call: TRBJ1-1; d_call: .
cdr3_nt: TGTGCCAGCAGCCAAAGGACGGGTGCCACCGGGGAGCTGTTTTTT; cdr3_aa: CASSQRTGATGELFF; clone_size: many; v_call: TRBV4-2; cdr3_length: 15; j_call: TRBJ2-2; d_call: .
cdr3_nt: TGTGCCAGCACCGATCGCGGGATTGGGCAGCCCCAGCATTTT; cdr3_aa: CASTDRGIGQPQHF; clone_size: many; v_call: TRBV6-1; cdr3_length: 14; j_call: TRBJ1-5; d_call: .
cdr3_nt: TGCAGTGCTTTCTCTAGCGGGGATAACCTCAATGAGCAGTTCTTC; cdr3_aa: CSAFSSGDNLNEQFF; clone_size: many; v_call: TRBV20-1; cdr3_length: 15; j_call: TRBJ2-1; d_call: TRBD2
cdr3_nt: TGTGCCAGCAGCTTAGGAGGACTAGACTACAATGAGCAGTTCTTC; cdr3_aa: CASSLGGLDYNEQFF; clone_size: many; v_call: TRBV7-2; cdr3_length: 15; j_call: TRBJ2-1; d_call: TRBD2
cdr3_nt: TGCAGTGCCCACCGGACAGGGGGCCTTAATTCACCCCTCCACTTT; cdr3_aa: CSAHRTGGLNSPLHF; clone_size: many; v_call: TRBV20-1; cdr3_length: 15; j_call: TRBJ1-6; d_call: TRBD1
cdr3_nt: TGCAGTGCTATAGGCGGGCGCCACCCCTACAATGAGCAGTTCTTC; cdr3_aa: CSAIGGRHPYNEQFF; clone_size: many; v_call: TRBV20-1; cdr3_length: 15; j_call: TRBJ2-1; d_call: .
cdr3_nt: TGCGCCAGCAGCTTGGAAGGGAGGAACACTGAAGCTTTCTTT; cdr3_aa: CASSLEGRNTEAFF; clone_size: many; v_call: TRBV5-1; cdr3_length: 14; j_call: TRBJ1-1; d_call: .
cdr3_nt: TGTGCCAGCAGCTTATCAATCATGAACACTGAAGCTTTCTTT; cdr3_aa: CASSLSIMNTEAFF; clone_size: many; v_call: TRBV11-1; cdr3_length: 14; j_call: TRBJ1-1; d_call: .
cdr3_nt: TGTGCCAGCAGCTTTTCGGACGGCCCCTATGGCTACACCTTC; cdr3_aa: CASSFSDGPYGYTF; clone_size: many; v_call: TRBV7-2; cdr3_length: 14; j_call: TRBJ1-2; d_call: .
cdr3_nt: TGTGCCAGCAGACGACAGGGGTCCGGGGAGCTGTTTTTT; cdr3_aa: CASRRQGSGELFF; clone_size: few; v_call: TRBV27; cdr3_length: 13; j_call: TRBJ2-2; d_call: TRBD1
cdr3_nt: TGTGCCAGCAGCGGCCGTTCGGGGGTTAATGAAAAACTGTTTTTT; cdr3_aa: CASSGRSGVNEKLFF; clone_size: .; v_call: TRBV11-3; cdr3_length: 15; j_call: TRBJ1-4; d_call: .
cdr3_nt: TGTGCCAGCCAGGGTATCGTCGTTGAGCAGTTCTTC; cdr3_aa: CASQGIVVEQFF; clone_size: few; v_call: TRBV6-1; cdr3_length: 12; j_call: TRBJ2-1; d_call: .
cdr3_nt: TGTGCCAGCAGCGTCGAAACAGGGGCATTCTACAATGAGCAGTTCTTC; cdr3_aa: CASSVETGAFYNEQFF; clone_size: many; v_call: TRBV12-3/TRBV12-4; cdr3_length: 16; j_call: TRBJ2-1; d_call: TRBD1
cdr3_nt: TGTGCCAGCAGCCCTTCTCTGACAGGGTACGGCTACACCTTC; cdr3_aa: CASSPSLTGYGYTF; clone_size: .; v_call: TRBV16; cdr3_length: 14; j_call: TRBJ1-2; d_call: TRBD1
cdr3_nt: TGTGCCAGCACCTTGTATCCCAGTGGACAGGGGATCCACGAGCAGTACTTC; cdr3_aa: CASTLYPSGQGIHEQYF; clone_size: .; v_call: TRBV5-4; cdr3_length: 17; j_call: TRBJ2-7; d_call: TRBD1
cdr3_nt: TGTGCCAGCAGCCCCAGGGTTTATGGCTCCACTGAAGCTTTCTTT; cdr3_aa: CASSPRVYGSTEAFF; clone_size: many; v_call: TRBV7-8; cdr3_length: 15; j_call: TRBJ1-1; d_call: .
cdr3_nt: TGTGCCAGCAGTCCACCGGGACACTTCTATGGCTACACCTTC; cdr3_aa: CASSPPGHFYGYTF; clone_size: many; v_call: TRBV27; cdr3_length: 14; j_call: TRBJ1-2; d_call: .
cdr3_nt: TGTGCCAGCAGTGAAGGGGGGGCAGGGTTTTCCTACGAGCAGTACTTC; cdr3_aa: CASSEGGAGFSYEQYF; clone_size: medium-sized; v_call: TRBV6-1; cdr3_length: 16; j_call: TRBJ2-7; d_call: .
cdr3_nt: TGTGCCAGCAGTCCCGGGACTAGCGGAACCGGGGAGCTGTTTTTT; cdr3_aa: CASSPGTSGTGELFF; clone_size: many; v_call: TRBV27; cdr3_length: 15; j_call: TRBJ2-2; d_call: TRBD2
cdr3_nt: TGTGCCAGCAGTTCCCTCGACAGGGAGAGCAATCAGCCCCAGCATTTT; cdr3_aa: CASSSLDRESNQPQHF; clone_size: many; v_call: TRBV12-3/TRBV12-4; cdr3_length: 16; j_call: TRBJ1-5; d_call: TRBD1
cdr3_nt: TGTGCCAGCAGAGTTTATCTACTAGGGCAGAATAGCAATCAGCCCCAGCATTTT; cdr3_aa: CASRVYLLGQNSNQPQHF; clone_size: many; v_call: TRBV12-3/TRBV12-4; cdr3_length: 18; j_call: TRBJ1-5; d_call: .
cdr3_nt: TGTGCCACCAGCCGAGCACCAGGGGGCCTTAACACAGGTACGCAGTATTTT; cdr3_aa: CATSRAPGGLNTGTQYF; clone_size: .; v_call: TRBV15; cdr3_length: 17; j_call: TRBJ2-3; d_call: TRBD1
cdr3_nt: TGTGCCAGCAGTGAAGCAGGGGGGGCCCAGTACTTC; cdr3_aa: CASSEAGGAQYF; clone_size: many; v_call: TRBV6-1; cdr3_length: 12; j_call: TRBJ2-5; d_call: .
cdr3_nt: TGTGCCACCAGCAAAGCCGGGACTCGCCAAGAGACCCAGTACTTC; cdr3_aa: CATSKAGTRQETQYF; clone_size: many; v_call: TRBV24-1; cdr3_length: 15; j_call: TRBJ2-5; d_call: .
cdr3_nt: TGCGCCAGCAGCCAAGATAGCGGTAACTCCTACGAGCAGTACTTC; cdr3_aa: CASSQDSGNSYEQYF; clone_size: many; v_call: TRBV4-3; cdr3_length: 15; j_call: TRBJ2-7; d_call: .
cdr3_nt: TGTGCCAGTAGTACTCATAGCGGGAGTTTATACGAGCAGTACTTC; cdr3_aa: CASSTHSGSLYEQYF; clone_size: many; v_call: TRBV19; cdr3_length: 15; j_call: TRBJ2-7; d_call: TRBD2
cdr3_nt: TGTGCCAGCAGTTCTGCCCGGGAGCTGCCCTACGAGCAGTACTTC; cdr3_aa: CASSSARELPYEQYF; clone_size: medium-sized; v_call: TRBV6-1; cdr3_length: 15; j_call: TRBJ2-7; d_call: .
cdr3_nt: TGTGCCAGTAGTATAGCGTCGGGAACTGAAGCTTTCTTT; cdr3_aa: CASSIASGTEAFF; clone_size: many; v_call: TRBV19; cdr3_length: 13; j_call: TRBJ1-1; d_call: .
cdr3_nt: TGCAGCGCCCCAGCCAGCGGGGGCTACAATGAGCAGTTCTTC; cdr3_aa: CSAPASGGYNEQFF; clone_size: many; v_call: TRBV29-1; cdr3_length: 14; j_call: TRBJ2-1; d_call: TRBD2
cdr3_nt: TGTGCCACCAGTGATACGGACATACAAGAGACCCAGTACTTC; cdr3_aa: CATSDTDIQETQYF; clone_size: many; v_call: TRBV24-1; cdr3_length: 14; j_call: TRBJ2-5; d_call: .
cdr3_nt: TGTACCAGCAGCCAAGTTCAGGGGCACCAGCCCCAGCATTTT; cdr3_aa: CTSSQVQGHQPQHF; clone_size: .; v_call: TRBV4-2; cdr3_length: 14; j_call: TRBJ1-5; d_call: .
cdr3_nt: TGTGCCAGCAGCTTTGGCGGGATAAACACAGAGACCCAGTACTTC; cdr3_aa: CASSFGGINTETQYF; clone_size: many; v_call: TRBV7-2; cdr3_length: 15; j_call: TRBJ2-5; d_call: .
cdr3_nt: TGTGCCAGCAGTGAATCCACAGGTGGCGGGAACACCATATATTTT; cdr3_aa: CASSESTGGGNTIYF; clone_size: few; v_call: TRBV6-1; cdr3_length: 15; j_call: TRBJ1-3; d_call: .
cdr3_nt: TGCAGTGCTAGTCTTTCAGGGACCGGGACAGCTGATCTAGCCAAAAACATTCAGTACTTC; cdr3_aa: CSASLSGTGTADLAKNIQYF; clone_size: many; v_call: TRBV20-1; cdr3_length: 20; j_call: TRBJ2-4; d_call: TRBD1
cdr3_nt: TGCAGTGCTAGCGGGAGCAATGAGCAGTTCTTC; cdr3_aa: CSASGSNEQFF; clone_size: .; v_call: TRBV20-1; cdr3_length: 11; j_call: TRBJ2-1; d_call: .
cdr3_nt: TGTGCGAGCAGACCGCCGGGCAGGGTGGAGACTGAAGCTTTCTTT; cdr3_aa: CASRPPGRVETEAFF; clone_size: .; v_call: TRBV6-1; cdr3_length: 15; j_call: TRBJ1-1; d_call: .